These 25 T cell receptor beta chains came from one sample sequenced in a study of technical replicates of blood from a few donors. The method was immunoSEQ multiplex PCR; TCRdb's version includes in-frame clones alone and lacks a portion of them. The sample carries about 74,000 clones, approximately 95% recorded once. The sample consisted of T cells isolated from PBMCs. Every receptor here comes from a human donor in good health.

This chain connects TRBV5-4 to TRBJ1-2, with a possible D match to TRBD1 (5 bases). Germline assignment: CDR1 SGHNT and CDR2 YYREEE (reference sequence). The CDR3 runs 16 residues. Trimming pared 3 bases from V and 7 bases from J, leaving 22 bases between. CDR3 coding DNA: TGTGCCAGCAGCTATAGCACTCAGGGATTCGCGGCTGGCTACACCTTC. Protein sequence: CASSYSTQGFAAGYTF.

V is TRBV11-2 and J is TRBJ1-6, with a possible D match to TRBD1 (6 bases). Germline lookup yields CDR1 SGHAT and CDR2 FQNNGV. This CDR3 spans 17 amino acids. V was trimmed by 5 bases and J by 10 bases, leaving 24 bases between them. CDR3 coding DNA: TGTGCCAGCAGCCCAACCTTCGCGGGGGCGGAGGAATCACCCCTCCACTTT. Protein product: CASSPTFAGAEESPLHF. Combining the CDR3 with reference TRBV11-2 and TRBJ1-6 gives the whole variable domain EAGVAQSPRYKIIEKRQSVAFWCNPISGHATLYWYQQILGQGPKLLIQFQNNGVVDDSQLPKDRFSAERLKGVDSTLKIQPAKLEDSAVYLCASSPTFAGAEESPLHFGNGTRLTVT.

V and J are TRBV27 and TRBJ1-1; D gene unclear. The CDR3 extends over 13 amino acids. CDR1 is MNHEY, CDR2 SMNVEV, per germline (reference sequence). V was pared by 3 bases and J by 1 base, with 6 bases between. The CDR3 nucleotides are TGTGCCAGCAGTTTCTCAGGGAACACTGAAGCTTTCTTT. It specifies CASSFSGNTEAFF.

This sequence joins TRBV4-2 and TRBJ1-6; 7 bases match TRBD1. Looked up from germline, CDR1 is LGHNA and CDR2 is YNFKEQ. V shed 2 bases, J shed 8 bases, and the junction held 3 bases outside the gene matches. The CDR3 runs to 14 residues. CDR3 region: CASSQPRGDSPLHF. CDR3 coding DNA: TGTGCCAGCAGCCAACCCAGGGGGGATTCACCCCTCCACTTT.

The chain recombines TRBV9 with TRBJ2-6; possible D gene TRBD1, 6 bases. This CDR3 is 16 amino acids long. Germline V gives CDR1 SGDLS, CDR2 YYNGEE. V was clipped by 5 bases and J by 1 base, with 13 bases between them. CDR3 bases: TGTGCCAGCAGTGAAACAGGGTTGTCTGGGGCCAACGTCCTGACTTTC. This translates into CASSETGLSGANVLTF. Full variable domain (missing parts from reference TRBV9 and TRBJ2-6): DSGVTQTPKHLITATGQRVTLRCSPRSGDLSVYWYQQSLDQGLQFLIQYYNGEERAKGNILERFSAQQFPDLHSELNLSSLELGDSALYFCASSETGLSGANVLTFGAGSRLTVL.

The genes are TRBV2 and TRBJ2-6; perhaps TRBD1 as D (5 bases). The CDR3 extends over 16 amino acids. V lost 4 bases to trimming and J lost 0 bases, with 10 bases between them. From germline, CDR1 is SNHLY and CDR2 FYNNEI. The CDR3 loop is CASSVRQFSGANVLTF. The CDR3 bases are TGTGCCAGCAGTGTTCGACAGTTCTCTGGGGCCAACGTCCTGACTTTC.

V usage is TRBV5-4 and J usage is TRBJ1-2; 9 bases are a match to TRBD1. This CDR3 contains 15 residues. V shed 1 base, J shed 3 bases, and the junction held 4 bases outside the gene matches. Germline V gene sequence: CDR1 SGHNT, CDR2 YYREEE (reference sequence). In DNA, the CDR3 is TGTGCCAGCAGCTTGAGGACAGGGGTTGACTATGGCTACACCTTC. It translates to CASSLRTGVDYGYTF.

This clone has only one observation. The chain uses TRBV27 and TRBJ2-2, with no clear D. Germline V lookup: CDR1 MNHEY, CDR2 SMNVEV (reference sequence). The CDR3 is 12 amino acids. V lost 5 bases to trimming and J lost 2 bases, with 3 bases between them. This CDR3 reads CASSHNTGELFF. In DNA form, the CDR3 reads TGTGCCAGCAGTCATAACACCGGGGAGCTGTTTTTT.

The chain links TRBV7-9 to TRBJ1-1, with TRBD1 as a possible D gene (6 bases). V was pared by 6 bases and J by 0 bases, with 17 bases between. CDR3 length: 16 residues. CDR1 and CDR2 (germline): SEHNR, FQNEAQ (reference sequence). CDR3 nucleotide sequence: TGTGCCAGCAGTGTTGACTCGGACAGCCTGAACACTGAAGCTTTCTTT. Protein sequence: CASSVDSDSLNTEAFF.

The V call is TRBV18, the J call TRBJ2-5, with D perhaps matching TRBD1 (5 bases). The CDR3 is made up of 12 amino acids. V dropped 4 bases and J dropped 2 bases, with 5 bases sitting between them. Germline V CDR1 and CDR2: KGHSH, LQKENI. This CDR3 is CASSRQQETQYF. In DNA form, the CDR3 reads TGTGCCAGCTCACGACAGCAAGAGACCCAGTACTTC.

The gene calls are TRBV6-5 and TRBJ2-2; tentative D call: TRBD2 (5 bases). The V end was cut by 2 bases, the J end by 2 bases, with 12 bases between. Germline loops: CDR1 MNHEY, CDR2 SVGAGI. This CDR3 spans 16 amino acids. CDR3 region: CASSYEAGINTGELFF. CDR3 in DNA: TGTGCCAGCAGTTACGAGGCGGGTATAAACACCGGGGAGCTGTTTTTT.

V and J are TRBV18 and TRBJ2-7; possibly TRBD1 for D (6 bases). The CDR3 has 14 amino acids. V was pared by 0 bases and J by 6 bases, with 12 bases between. Germline assignment: CDR1 KGHSH and CDR2 LQKENI. Here the CDR3 DNA reads TGTGCCAGCTCACCACCGTCGACAGGTAGCGAGCAGTACTTC. Translation: CASSPPSTGSEQYF.

CDR3 in DNA: TGTGCCAGCAGTCCTCAAGCGGGGGGCACTGAAGCTTTCTTT. Protein product: CASSPQAGGTEAFF. The chain uses TRBV5-4 and TRBJ1-1, with a possible D match to TRBD1 (5 bases). This CDR3 is built from 14 residues. V was pared by 5 bases and J by 4 bases, with 15 bases between. CDR1 SGHNT and CDR2 YYREEE come from the germline V gene (reference sequence).

This sequence joins TRBV29-1 and TRBJ2-2; 9 bases line up with TRBD1. The length of the CDR3 is 15 residues. With V trimmed by 6 bases and J by 2 bases, 7 bases remained unmatched. Per germline, CDR1 SQVTM and CDR2 ANQGSEA. CDR3 in DNA: TGCAGCGTCGTTACAGGGGGCAGAAACACCGGGGAGCTGTTTTTT. Its translation is CSVVTGGRNTGELFF.

The genes are TRBV5-1 and TRBJ2-5, with D possibly being TRBD2 (5 bases). Deletions cut 7 bases from V and 7 bases from J, with 11 bases between. Per germline, CDR1 SGHRS and CDR2 YFSETQ. CDR3 size: 11 residues. CDR3 in amino acids: CASGSPGTQYF. The CDR3 DNA reads TGCGCCAGCGGGAGCCCAGGGACCCAGTACTTC.

This chain links TRBV11-2 with TRBJ2-3, with 11 bases identical to TRBD2. V trimming: 3 bases; J trimming: 4 bases; junction bases outside the gene matches: 3. The CDR3 has 15 residues. Germline loops: CDR1 SGHAT, CDR2 FQNNGV. The DNA for the CDR3 is TGTGCCAGCAGCTTCAATAGCGGGAGGGCAGATACGCAGTATTTT. Protein product: CASSFNSGRADTQYF.

The chain couples TRBV7-9 to TRBJ1-3; no clear D gene. CDR1 and CDR2 from the germline V gene are SEHNR and FQNEAQ (reference sequence). The CDR3 runs to 15 residues. V was trimmed by 5 bases and J by 0 bases, leaving 11 bases between them. CDR3 in amino acids: CASSRLVSSGNTIYF. The CDR3, as DNA: TGTGCCAGCAGCCGCCTCGTTAGCTCTGGAAACACCATATATTTT.

The chain recombines TRBV5-6 with TRBJ1-2; 9 nucleotides align to TRBD1. V was clipped by 0 bases and J by 7 bases; unmatched bases: 10. The CDR3 has 16 amino acids. Germline V gene lookup returns CDR1 SGHDT and CDR2 YYEEEE. The CDR3 here is CASSLAPTGGGFGYTF. In nucleotides, the CDR3 is TGTGCCAGCAGCTTGGCCCCTACAGGGGGCGGATTTGGCTACACCTTC. Variable domain in full (rest from reference TRBV5-6 and TRBJ1-2): DAGVTQSPTHLIKTRGQQVTLRCSPKSGHDTVSWYQQALGQGPQFIFQYYEEEERQRGNFPDRFSGHQFPNYSSELNVNALLLGDSALYLCASSLAPTGGGFGYTFGSGTRLTVV.

The chain is built from TRBV5-8 and TRBJ1-2, with D tentatively TRBD1 (5 bases). The CDR3 consists of 17 residues. The germline CDR1 and CDR2 sequences are SGHTS and YDEGEE. Trimming pared 6 bases from V and 0 bases from J, leaving 21 bases between. The CDR3 here is CASTYTGTSKANYGYTF. For the CDR3, the DNA is TGTGCCAGCACCTACACGGGGACTTCCAAAGCTAACTATGGCTACACCTTC.

Regarding this clone: At one end the junction does not follow the germline gene, possibly because of a read error. The rearrangement uses TRBV4-1 and TRBJ2-1, with 11 bases identical to TRBD2. The CDR3 extends over 16 amino acids. CDR1 and CDR2 from the germline V gene are MGHRA and YSYEKL. CDR3: CASSQGGTSGHNEQFF. As DNA, the CDR3 is TGCGCCAGCAGTCAAGGCGGGACTAGCGGCCACAATGAGCAGTTCTTC.

This rearrangement joins TRBV27 to TRBJ2-7; tentative D call: TRBD2 (6 bases). Trimming took off 6 bases at V and 1 base at J, with 25 bases between the two ends. The CDR3 has 18 amino acids. Germline V gives CDR1 MNHEY, CDR2 SMNVEV (reference sequence). The CDR3 bases are TGTGCCAGCAGCGAACGTAGGACTACCCCAGCCGAGTCCTACGAGCAGTACTTC. This gives the protein CASSERRTTPAESYEQYF.

The chain is built from TRBV14 and TRBJ2-2; D gene uncertain. The length of the CDR3 is 16 residues. CDR1 and CDR2 (germline): SGHDN, FVKESK. Trimming cost V 0 bases and J 3 bases, with 11 bases left between them. CDR3 sequence (DNA): TGTGCCAGCAGCCAAGATGCCCTCCCAGACACCGGGGAGCTGTTTTTT. It translates to CASSQDALPDTGELFF.

CDR3 nucleotide sequence: TGTGCCAGCAGCAGACTAGCGGGACGTCGAGGGGAGCTGTTTTTT. It yields the protein CASSRLAGRRGELFF. The V call is TRBV7-9, the J call TRBJ2-2; TRBD2 aligns across 11 bases. V lost 5 bases and J lost 8; bases outside the gene matches: 7. This CDR3 region has 15 residues. Germline V lookup: CDR1 SEHNR, CDR2 FQNEAQ (reference sequence).

This chain uses TRBV9 with TRBJ1-3; D possibly corresponds to TRBD1 (5 bases). CDR1 SGDLS and CDR2 YYNGEE come from the germline V gene. The CDR3 runs 16 residues. V shed 2 bases and J shed 3 bases, with 15 bases lying between them. The CDR3 spells CASSVTGALDGNTIYF. The CDR3 nucleotides are TGTGCCAGCAGCGTCACAGGAGCTTTGGATGGAAACACCATATATTTT.

The chain combines TRBV10-1 with TRBJ2-7; D not resolved. V lost 1 base and J 10 bases, leaving 17 bases between the germline ends. The CDR3 extends over 14 amino acids. The germline V gene has CDR1 WNHNN and CDR2 SYGVQD (reference sequence). CDR3 in amino acids: CASSEFETPHIQYF. CDR3 nucleotides: TGCGCCAGCAGTGAGTTTGAGACTCCGCATATACAGTACTTC.